This T cell receptor (beta chain) was captured in a study of metastatic and nonmetastatic thyroid tumors. MiXCR reprocessed the PCR reads for TCRdb. The repertoire holds about 33,000 clones, with 17% as singletons. No patient had received any treatment before thyroid surgery. Study-level findings and limits: Malignant thyroid tumors reportedly exceeded benign nodules significantly in TCR beta diversity, with the difference appearing in blood and tumor.

The CDR3 sequence is 14 residues long. Germline V lookup: CDR1 DFQATT, CDR2 SNEGSKA (reference sequence). The V gene end was trimmed by 5 bases and the J gene end by 4 bases; junction bases not matched to a gene: 7. This clone came up many times. No antigen is known for it. The material sequenced was blood. The source is a female donor with papillary thyroid cancer or a benign thyroid nodule (not recorded which). Some clones in this sample may be carry-over from other donors' samples. The chain uses TRBV20-1 and TRBJ2-1; 8 nucleotides line up with TRBD2. CDR3 DNA: TGCAGTGCTTGGCCGGGACTAGATTACAATGAGCAGTTCTTC. Translated, it gives CSAWPGLDYNEQFF.